The present T cell receptor (beta chain) was sequenced within a study of blood T cell repertoires in COVID-19. Looking at the study overall: Specimens from acute and convalescent COVID-19 originated in the United States, Italy and Spain. From T cells, B-cell-depleted T cells, or PBMCs came the material, which was cDNA or gDNA.

This clone occurred once. How the authors handled the data: Amplification with reference gene primers provided the estimates of nucleated cell counts. Profiled with immunoSEQ multiplex PCR; TCRdb holds only in-frame clones, not every one. The V and J calls and clone size come from that table; D and trimming were worked out from the DNA. The top ten hold 0.7% of the sample, which has about 260,000 clones, around 90% seen once. Trimming pared 6 bases from V and 2 bases from J, leaving 17 bases between. This CDR3 contains 16 residues. Germline V CDR1 and CDR2: LGHDT, YNNKEL (reference sequence). The source material was peripheral blood. This receptor was taken from a human donor in a cohort sampled during active COVID-19. V usage is TRBV3-1 (or the pseudogene TRBV3-2) and J usage is TRBJ2-1, with D possibly matching TRBD1 (8 bases). CDR3 nucleotides: TGTGCCAGCAGAAACGGGGGGACAGGCGCCTACAATGAGCAGTTCTTC. Encoded protein: CASRNGGTGAYNEQFF.